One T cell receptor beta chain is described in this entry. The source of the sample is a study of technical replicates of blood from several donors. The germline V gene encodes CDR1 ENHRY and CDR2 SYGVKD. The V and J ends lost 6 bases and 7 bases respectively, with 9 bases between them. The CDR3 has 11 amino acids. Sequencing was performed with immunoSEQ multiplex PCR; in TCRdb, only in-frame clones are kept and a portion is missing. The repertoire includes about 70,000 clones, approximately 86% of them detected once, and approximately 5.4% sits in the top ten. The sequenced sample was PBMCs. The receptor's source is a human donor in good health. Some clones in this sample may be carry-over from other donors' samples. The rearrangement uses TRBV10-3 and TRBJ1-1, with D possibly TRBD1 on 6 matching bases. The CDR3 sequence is CAISQDSEAFF. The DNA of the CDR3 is TGTGCCATCAGCCAGGACAGTGAAGCTTTCTTT.